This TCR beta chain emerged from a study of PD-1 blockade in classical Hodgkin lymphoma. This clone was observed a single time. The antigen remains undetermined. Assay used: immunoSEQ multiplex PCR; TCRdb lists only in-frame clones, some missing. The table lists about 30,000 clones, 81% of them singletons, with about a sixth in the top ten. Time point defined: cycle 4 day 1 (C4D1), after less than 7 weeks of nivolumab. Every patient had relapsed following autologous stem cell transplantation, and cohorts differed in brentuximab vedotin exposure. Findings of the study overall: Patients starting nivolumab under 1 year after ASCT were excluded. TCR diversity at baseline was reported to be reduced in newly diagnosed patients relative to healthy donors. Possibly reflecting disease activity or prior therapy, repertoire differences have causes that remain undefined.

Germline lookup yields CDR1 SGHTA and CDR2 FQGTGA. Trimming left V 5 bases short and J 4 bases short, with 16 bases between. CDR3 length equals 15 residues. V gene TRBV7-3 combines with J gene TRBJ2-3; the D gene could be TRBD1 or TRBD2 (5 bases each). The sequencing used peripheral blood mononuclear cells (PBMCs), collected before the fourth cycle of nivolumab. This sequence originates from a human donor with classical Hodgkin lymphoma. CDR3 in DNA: TGTGCCAGCAGCGCCGGGATCGCAGGGCCAGATACGCAGTATTTT. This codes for CASSAGIAGPDTQYF.